One sample yielded the 24 T cell receptor beta chains listed below, sequenced in a study of shared clonotypes between healthy human individuals. Sequenced by immunoSEQ multiplex PCR; TCRdb stores in-frame clones only, minus some. The sample records about 2.5 million clones, 80% to 95% being singletons. Sequenced input: naive CD4+ T cells from PBMCs. Described subset: CD45RA+ positively selected. The receptors here all came from a man aged 18 to 30 in good health. Some clones in this sample may be carry-over from other donors' samples.

The CDR3, as DNA: TGTGCCATCAGTGGTCCCGGCAATCAGCCCCAGCATTTT. The encoded protein is CAISGPGNQPQHF. The rearrangement joins TRBV10-3 to TRBJ1-5; D uncertain. Germline lookup yields CDR1 ENHRY and CDR2 SYGVKD. Trimming left V 4 bases short and J 2 bases short, with 6 bases between. The CDR3 contains 13 residues.

The CDR3 is CASSFLGGTAGGYTF. In DNA, the CDR3 is TGCGCCAGCAGCTTTCTGGGAGGGACCGCGGGAGGCTACACCTTC. The chain employs TRBV5-1 and TRBJ1-2, with a weak D call TRBD1 (5 bases). Germline V gene sequence: CDR1 SGHRS, CDR2 YFSETQ. The CDR3 runs 15 residues. The V end lost 2 bases, the J end lost 8 bases, and 19 bases lay between the germline ends.

V is TRBV7-9 and J is TRBJ2-1, with D tentatively TRBD1 or TRBD2 (6 bases each). The CDR3 totals 15 residues. With 5 bases removed from V and 12 bases from J, the gap between germline ends came to 23 bases. Germline CDR1 is SEHNR and CDR2 is FQNEAQ (reference sequence). CDR3 nucleotide sequence: TGTGCCAGCAGCGTGAGCGCGGGACACCCGGCGAGGCAGTTCTTC. As protein: CASSVSAGHPARQFF. The variable domain in full, completed from reference TRBV7-9 and TRBJ2-1, reads DTGVSQNPRHKITKRGQNVTFRCDPISEHNRLYWYRQTLGQGPEFLTYFQNEAQLEKSRLLSDRFSAERPKGSFSTLEIQRTEQGDSAMYLCASSVSAGHPARQFFGPGTRLTVL.

The chain is built from TRBV15 and TRBJ1-3; D unclear. The ends were cut back, 0 bases at V and 4 bases at J, with 16 bases in the middle. Per germline, CDR1 LNHNV and CDR2 YYDKDF (reference sequence). CDR3 length: 17 residues. The CDR3 spells CATSRDLFLGRGNTIYF. CDR3 in DNA: TGTGCCACCAGCAGAGATCTTTTTCTCGGTCGGGGAAACACCATATATTTT.

The DNA for the CDR3 is TGTGCCAGCAGCTTTCCTGGAAACACCATATATTTT. Translation: CASSFPGNTIYF. V usage is TRBV11-1 and J usage is TRBJ1-3; D is unclear. Germline V lookup: CDR1 SGHAT, CDR2 FQDESV (reference sequence). The CDR3 extends over 12 amino acids. V gave up 3 bases and J gave up 2 bases, with 2 bases separating them.

J is TRBJ2-2 and V is TRBV19; 16 positions agree with TRBD2. There are 17 residues in the CDR3. Germline V gene lookup returns CDR1 LNHDA and CDR2 SQIVND (reference sequence). Trimming at V came to 8 bases and at J to 6 bases, leaving 9 bases not matched to a gene. CDR3 amino acids: CASRGLAGGIGAGELFF. The CDR3 coding sequence is TGTGCCAGTCGGGGACTAGCGGGAGGGATTGGTGCCGGGGAGCTGTTTTTT.

A note on this clone: Other nucleotide sequences in the sample specify the same CDR3. J is TRBJ2-7 and V is TRBV9, with TRBD1 identical over 7 bases. V lost 0 bases and J lost 1; bases outside the gene matches: 4. The CDR3 runs to 15 residues. Germline lookup yields CDR1 SGDLS and CDR2 YYNGEE. The DNA of the CDR3 is TGTGCCAGCAGCGTAGGACAGGGCCCTTCCTACGAGCAGTACTTC. This encodes CASSVGQGPSYEQYF.

The DNA for the CDR3 is TGTGCCAGCAGCTTAGGGTTCCTCTACGAGCAGTACTTC. Translated, it gives CASSLGFLYEQYF. V is TRBV11-2 and J is TRBJ2-7; no firm D call. Deletions cut 1 base from V and 3 bases from J, with 7 bases between. The CDR3 contains 13 residues. CDR1 is SGHAT, CDR2 FQNNGV, per germline.

This rearrangement joins TRBV29-1 to TRBJ1-2, with 12 bases lining up with TRBD1. The CDR3 loop spans 14 amino acids. V dropped 7 bases and J dropped 0; count of bases not matched to a gene: 3. CDR1 SQVTM and CDR2 ANQGSEA come from the germline V gene. Written as DNA, the CDR3 is TGCAGCGCTGGGGACAGGGGGCCTAACTATGGCTACACCTTC. Translating gives CSAGDRGPNYGYTF.

V gene TRBV5-4 combines with J gene TRBJ2-3; D may be TRBD2 (6 bases). Trimming removed 7 bases at V and 2 bases at J, with 14 bases between. There are 14 residues in the CDR3. In germline, CDR1 is SGHNT, CDR2 YYREEE (reference sequence). The DNA of the CDR3 is TGTGCCAGCCTCAGGGCGGGAACCACAGATACGCAGTATTTT. Amino acid sequence: CASLRAGTTDTQYF.

The rearrangement uses TRBV19 and TRBJ1-1; tentative D call: TRBD1 (6 bases). Trimming shortened V by 4 bases and J by 9 bases, and 15 bases separated the two germline ends. Germline lookup yields CDR1 LNHDA and CDR2 SQIVND (reference sequence). The CDR3 runs to 13 residues. The CDR3 here is CASSTGHGQKAFF. The CDR3 DNA reads TGTGCCAGTAGTACGGGGCACGGACAGAAAGCTTTCTTT.

The chain couples TRBV6-1 to TRBJ2-3; no definite D call. The CDR3 covers 13 residues. Germline V lookup: CDR1 MNHNS, CDR2 SASEGT. V lost 6 bases to trimming and J lost 4 bases, with 11 bases between them. CDR3: CASSGILADTQYF. CDR3 DNA sequence: TGTGCCAGCAGCGGCATCTTAGCAGATACGCAGTATTTT.

The chain joins TRBV11-2 to TRBJ2-4; TRBD1 agrees at 7 bases. This CDR3 is built from 17 residues. Germline CDR1 reads SGHAT; CDR2 reads FQNNGV. The trim removed 1 base at V and 2 bases at J, leaving 8 bases unmatched. The CDR3 DNA reads as TGTGCCAGCAGCTTAGGGATACAGGGGATGACCAAAAACATTCAGTACTTC. This codes for CASSLGIQGMTKNIQYF.

This clone came up a few times. The V call is TRBV7-2, the J call TRBJ2-1; 8 nucleotides align to TRBD2. This CDR3 has 15 residues. The ends lost 4 bases at V and 4 bases at J; junction bases unmatched: 6. Germline-derived CDR1 and CDR2 are SGHTA and FQGNSA. The CDR3 loop is CASSSASGWYNEQFF. The CDR3 region has the DNA TGTGCCAGCAGCTCCGCTAGCGGGTGGTACAATGAGCAGTTCTTC.

This clone appeared once. V and J are TRBV4-1 and TRBJ2-5; 7 nucleotides match TRBD1. The J call may be faulty, since TRBJ2-7 better matches the DNA end. This CDR3 region has 13 residues. The germline gives CDR1 MGHRA, CDR2 YSYEKL. This CDR3 reads CASSRGQNYEQYF. The CDR3 DNA sequence: TGCGCCAGCAGCCGGGGACAGAACTACGAGCAGTACTTC.

J is TRBJ1-4 and V is TRBV5-8; weak D call: TRBD1 (6 bases). This CDR3 contains 15 residues. Germline CDR1 reads SGHTS; CDR2 reads YDEGEE. V lost 4 bases to trimming and J lost 5 bases, with 15 bases between them. Here the CDR3 reads CASSQEGHFNEKLFF. The CDR3 nucleotides are TGTGCCAGCAGCCAAGAGGGACACTTCAATGAAAAACTGTTTTTT. The complete variable domain, with remaining parts taken from reference TRBV5-8 and TRBJ1-4, reads EAGVTQSPTHLIKTRGQQATLRCSPISGHTSVYWYQQALGLGLQFLLWYDEGEERNRGNFPPRFSGRQFPNYSSELNVNALELEDSALYLCASSQEGHFNEKLFFGSGTQLSVL.

The chain is built from TRBV5-4 and TRBJ1-2; no definite D call. The CDR3 sequence is 13 residues long. Trimming left V 7 bases short and J 0 bases short, with 10 bases between. CDR1 and CDR2 (germline): SGHNT, YYREEE (reference sequence). The CDR3 reads CASRGAANYGYTF. The CDR3 DNA reads TGTGCCAGCCGGGGTGCCGCTAACTATGGCTACACCTTC.

The V and J genes are TRBV28 and TRBJ2-7, with D perhaps TRBD1 or TRBD2 (6 bases each). V lost 5 bases, J lost 2 bases, and 16 bases lay in between. The CDR3 covers 15 residues. CDR1 MDHEN and CDR2 SYDVKM come from the germline V gene. CDR3 residues: CASSLQGTGAYEQYF. Written as DNA, the CDR3 is TGTGCCAGCAGTCTCCAGGGGACGGGGGCCTACGAGCAGTACTTC. Drawing the rest from reference TRBV28 and TRBJ2-7, the complete variable domain is DVKVTQSSRYLVKRTGEKVFLECVQDMDHENMFWYRQDPGLGLRLIYFSYDVKMKEKGDIPEGYSVSREKKERFSLILESASTNQTSMYLCASSLQGTGAYEQYFGPGTRLTVT.

The chain employs TRBV6-6 and TRBJ1-4; D may be TRBD1 (6 bases). Between the trimmed V and J ends, which lost 7 bases and 11 bases, there was a span of 17 bases. The CDR3 is 13 amino acids. CDR1 is MNHNY, CDR2 SVGAGI, per germline (reference sequence). CDR3 in amino acids: CASIHQGSGKLFF. CDR3 DNA: TGTGCCAGCATACATCAGGGGAGTGGGAAACTGTTTTTT.

V is TRBV7-9 and J is TRBJ1-5; D is unresolved. The germline V gene encodes CDR1 SEHNR and CDR2 FQNEAQ (reference sequence). The CDR3 runs to 16 residues. Trimming left V 0 bases short and J 0 bases short, with 9 bases between. The CDR3 DNA follows: TGTGCCAGCAGCTTAGCCGGTCGGGATAGCAATCAGCCCCAGCATTTT. Translation: CASSLAGRDSNQPQHF.

Of note for this clone: Distinct nucleotide sequences in the sample also encode this CDR3. The rearrangement joins TRBV6-1 to TRBJ2-2, with D possibly TRBD2 on 6 matching bases. Trimming removed 2 bases at V and 5 bases at J, with 9 bases between. CDR3 size: 14 residues. Germline V gene lookup returns CDR1 MNHNS and CDR2 SASEGT. The CDR3 DNA is TGTGCCAGCAGTGAACGGCGGGGTACCGGGGAGCTGTTTTTT. Protein sequence: CASSERRGTGELFF.

The chain carries TRBV5-4 and TRBJ1-1; 7 bases line up with TRBD1. The CDR3 runs 14 residues. CDR1 and CDR2 (germline): SGHNT, YYREEE (reference sequence). With 3 bases clipped from V and 2 bases from J, the junction kept 4 bases outside the gene matches. The CDR3 reads CASSYRGGNTEAFF. CDR3 DNA sequence: TGTGCCAGCAGCTACAGGGGTGGCAACACTGAAGCTTTCTTT.

The CDR3 nucleotides read TGTGCCAGCTCACCGAACGGGGGAGCCGGCTCCGGTGGCTACACCTTC. It encodes CASSPNGGAGSGGYTF. The chain employs TRBV18 and TRBJ1-2; the D gene is possibly TRBD1 (5 bases). Germline CDR1 is KGHSH and CDR2 is LQKENI. Trimming pared 3 bases from V and 7 bases from J, leaving 21 bases between. CDR3 size: 16 residues.

This clone is a singleton in its sample. The rearrangement uses TRBV19 and TRBJ1-1; TRBD1 might be the D (6 bases). Trimming cost V 7 bases and J 0 bases, with 15 bases left between them. This CDR3 region has 15 residues. Germline V gene lookup returns CDR1 LNHDA and CDR2 SQIVND (reference sequence). CDR3 region: CASKGRGLLNTEAFF. The CDR3 bases are TGTGCCAGTAAGGGCAGGGGTCTCCTGAACACTGAAGCTTTCTTT.